This is a list of T cell receptor beta chains from one sample in a study of cytomegalovirus exposure and HLA in healthy donors. Clones were sequenced by immunoSEQ multiplex PCR, and TCRdb holds only the in-frame ones, with some missing. The sample contains roughly 180,000 clones, 60% to 85% of which appear only once. Sequencing was performed on PBMCs. All receptors come from a girl between 5 and 17 years old in good health and CMV-seropositive. The CDR3 runs from the conserved cysteine through the conserved F or W. D genes are given only for firm matches. Not all rows give a size; the values are once, few, many and, for expanded clones, a class.

TRBJ2-7 | TRBV29-1 | - | TRBD2 | CSVEGTSTSSYEQYF | TGCAGCGTTGAAGGGACTAGCACGAGCTCCTACGAGCAGTACTTC
TRBJ2-3 | TRBV7-9 | - | TRBD1 | CASSLADRATDTQYF | TGTGCCAGCAGCTTAGCGGACAGGGCTACAGATACGCAGTATTTT
TRBJ2-7 | TRBV18 | - | - | CASSPPAPAGEQYF | TGTGCCAGCTCACCACCTGCCCCCGCGGGCGAGCAGTACTTC
TRBJ1-1 | TRBV10-3 | - | - | CAISRSEMMNTEAFF | TGTGCCATCAGCCGGTCTGAGATGATGAACACTGAAGCTTTCTTT
TRBJ2-7 | TRBV2 | - | - | CASSVEPAYEQYF | TGTGCCAGCAGTGTTGAGCCGGCCTACGAGCAGTACTTC
TRBJ2-7 | TRBV27 | - | TRBD2 | CASSLAGGKSYEQYF | TGTGCCAGCAGTTTAGCGGGGGGGAAATCGTACGAGCAGTACTTC
TRBJ2-1 | TRBV4-3 | - | TRBD2 | CASSRTSGDNEQFF | TGCGCCAGCAGCCGGACTAGCGGGGACAATGAGCAGTTCTTC
TRBJ1-6 | TRBV6-1 | - | - | CASSSWGTQNSPLHF | TGTGCCAGCAGTTCCTGGGGGACACAGAATTCACCCCTCCACTTT
TRBJ2-7 | TRBV11-2 | once | - | CASSTGTLMAYEQYF | TGTGCCAGCAGCACCGGGACATTGATGGCCTACGAGCAGTACTTC
TRBJ2-7 | TRBV4-1 | - | - | CASSQDEGEPYEQYF | TGCGCCAGCAGCCAAGATGAAGGAGAACCCTACGAGCAGTACTTC
TRBJ1-6 | TRBV7-9 | once | TRBD1 | CASSLGGTGTGSPLHF | TGTGCCAGCAGCTTAGGTGGGACAGGGACTGGTTCACCCCTCCACTTT
TRBJ2-3 | TRBV7-6 | - | - | CASSAGRDTQYF | TGTGCCAGCAGCGCAGGGCGAGATACGCAGTATTTT
TRBJ1-6 | TRBV7-2 | - | - | CASSLDPGEGSPLHF | TGTGCCAGCAGCTTAGATCCGGGCGAGGGATCACCCCTCCACTTT
TRBJ2-5 | TRBV7-7 | - | - | CASSLGTWGVTQYF | TGTGCCAGCAGCCTAGGGACTTGGGGGGTCACCCAGTACTTC
TRBJ2-3 | TRBV19 | - | - | CASSIAQTRDTQYF | TGTGCCAGTAGTATAGCCCAGACACGAGATACGCAGTATTTT
TRBJ1-2 | TRBV10-3 | - | TRBD1 | CAISAEGTGGSSYGYTF | TGTGCCATCAGCGCGGAGGGGACAGGCGGGTCGTCCTATGGCTACACCTTC
TRBJ2-7 | TRBV7-2 | - | - | CASSLRDIGSYEQYF | TGTGCCAGCAGCTTAAGGGACATTGGGTCCTACGAGCAGTACTTC
TRBJ1-2 | TRBV27 | - | - | CASMASTGGGDFYGYTF | TGTGCCAGCATGGCGAGCACGGGAGGGGGGGATTTCTATGGCTACACCTTC
TRBJ2-2 | TRBV13 | - | TRBD2 | CASSDSGGSGELFF | TGTGCCAGCAGCGATAGCGGGGGCAGCGGGGAGCTGTTTTTT
TRBJ2-3 | TRBV11-2 | - | - | CASSPRGSGFTDTQYF | TGTGCCAGCAGCCCTAGGGGGTCAGGTTTCACAGATACGCAGTATTTT
TRBJ2-5 | TRBV11-2 | - | TRBD2 | CASSLGLVITETQYF | TGTGCCAGCAGCTTGGGACTAGTCATTACGGAGACCCAGTACTTC
TRBJ1-1 | TRBV10-3 | - | TRBD1 | CAIRGQSNNTEAFF | TGTGCCATCAGGGGACAGAGTAATAACACTGAAGCTTTCTTT
TRBJ2-2 | TRBV9 | - | - | CASSQKNRDTGELFF | TGTGCCAGCAGCCAAAAAAACAGGGACACCGGGGAGCTGTTTTTT
TRBJ1-5 | TRBV4-1 | few | - | CASSQGFGVINQPQHF | TGCGCCAGCAGCCAAGGCTTTGGAGTAATAAATCAGCCCCAGCATTTT
TRBJ2-3 | TRBV7-9 | - | - | CASSLYGGSTDTQYF | TGTGCCAGCAGCTTATACGGGGGAAGCACAGATACGCAGTATTTT
TRBJ1-1 | TRBV20-1 | - | - | CSARVRSEAFF | TGCAGTGCTAGGGTGAGGAGTGAAGCTTTCTTT
TRBJ2-2 | TRBV19 | - | TRBD1 | CASSTDRGLGGELFF | TGTGCCAGTAGTACGGACAGGGGGCTAGGCGGGGAGCTGTTTTTT
TRBJ1-1 | TRBV27 | - | - | CASSLTGYFTEAFF | TGTGCCAGCAGTTTAACGGGATACTTCACTGAAGCTTTCTTT
TRBJ1-2 | TRBV5-1 | - | TRBD1 | CASSLGDREGGYTF | TGCGCCAGCAGCTTGGGGGACAGGGAAGGTGGCTACACCTTC
TRBJ2-7 | TRBV10-1 | - | - | CASSHPGTRTYEQYF | TGCGCCAGCAGCCACCCCGGGACACGTACCTACGAGCAGTACTTC
TRBJ2-2 | TRBV5-1 | - | - | CASSLTSGTKITGELFF | TGCGCCAGCAGCTTAACTTCCGGGACAAAAATCACCGGGGAGCTGTTTTTT
TRBJ2-1 | TRBV20-1 | - | - | CSARDRDEQFF | TGCAGTGCTAGAGATCGGGATGAGCAGTTCTTC
TRBJ2-1 | TRBV4-1 | - | TRBD2 | CASSQRAPGTSLSNEQFF | TGCGCCAGCAGCCAAAGGGCCCCAGGGACTAGCTTAAGCAATGAGCAGTTCTTC
TRBJ2-1 | TRBV6-5 | - | TRBD2 | CASTNGGAYNEQFF | TGTGCCAGCACCAATGGGGGGGCCTACAATGAGCAGTTCTTC
TRBJ1-5 | TRBV19 | - | - | CASSMNSTRQQIENQPQHF | TGTGCCAGTAGTATGAATTCCACGAGACAGCAAATAGAGAATCAGCCCCAGCATTTT
TRBJ1-4 | TRBV19 | - | - | CASTPRGVQEKLFF | TGTGCCAGTACCCCCCGCGGGGTTCAGGAAAAACTGTTTTTT
TRBJ2-5 | TRBV4-2 | - | TRBD2 | CASSQWASGAQETQYF | TGTGCCAGCAGCCAATGGGCTAGCGGGGCCCAAGAGACCCAGTACTTC
TRBJ2-3 | TRBV4-2 | - | - | CASSSRGVTTSLRTDTQYF | TGTGCCAGCAGCTCGCGTGGGGTTACGACTAGTCTTCGCACAGATACGCAGTATTTT
TRBJ2-5 | TRBV13 | - | - | CASRSGLWLQETQYF | TGTGCCAGCCGGAGCGGTCTATGGCTCCAAGAGACCCAGTACTTC
TRBJ2-1 | TRBV10-3 | - | TRBD2 | CAIKTSGGDNEQFF | TGTGCCATCAAAACTAGCGGGGGGGACAATGAGCAGTTCTTC
TRBJ1-6 | TRBV25-1 | - | - | CASSVTGSSYNSPLHF | TGTGCCAGCAGTGTGACGGGGAGCTCCTATAATTCACCCCTCCACTTT
TRBJ2-2 | TRBV21-1 | - | - | CASSRQGGSGELFF | TGTGCCAGCAGCAGGCAGGGCGGATCCGGGGAGCTGTTTTTT
TRBJ2-7 | TRBV6-1 | - | TRBD1 | CASSELDRGVYEQYF | TGTGCCAGCAGTGAACTGGACAGGGGAGTCTACGAGCAGTACTTC
TRBJ2-5 | TRBV20-1 | - | - | CSAQKETQYF | TGCAGTGCTCAAAAAGAGACCCAGTACTTC
TRBJ2-3 | TRBV4-1 | - | - | CASSQVTGATDTQYF | TGCGCCAGCAGCCAAGTTACGGGAGCCACAGATACGCAGTATTTT
TRBJ1-6 | TRBV4-3 | - | - | CASSQDPSSPLHF | TGCGCCAGCAGCCAAGATCCCTCCTCACCCCTCCACTTT
TRBJ1-1 | TRBV5-1 | - | TRBD1 | CASSQPRGQIGNTEAFF | TGCGCCAGCAGTCAGCCCAGGGGGCAGATAGGGAACACTGAAGCTTTCTTT
TRBJ2-3 | TRBV10-1 | - | TRBD2 | CASSEGLADTDTQYF | TGCGCCAGCAGTGAGGGTCTAGCGGACACAGATACGCAGTATTTT
TRBJ2-2 | TRBV10-3 | - | - | CAISESRTGELFF | TGTGCCATCAGTGAATCGCGGACCGGGGAGCTGTTTTTT
TRBJ2-2 | TRBV25-1 | few | TRBD1 | CASSDRDRENTGELFF | TGTGCCAGCAGTGATAGGGACAGAGAAAACACCGGGGAGCTGTTTTTT
TRBJ2-3 | TRBV4-2 | - | TRBD2 | CASSHRSGGGEQQYF | TGTGCCAGCAGCCATCGTAGCGGGGGGGGAGAGCAGCAGTATTTT
TRBJ1-2 | TRBV7-2 | - | - | CASSLGGGNYGYTF | TGTGCCAGCAGCTTAGGTGGGGGGAACTATGGCTACACCTTC
TRBJ1-1 | TRBV7-9 | - | TRBD1 | CASSSPGTGNTEAFF | TGTGCCAGCAGCTCCCCCGGGACAGGGAACACTGAAGCTTTCTTT
TRBJ2-7 | TRBV10-1 | few | - | CASSEYRDYEQYF | TGCGCCAGCAGTGAATACCGAGACTACGAGCAGTACTTC
TRBJ1-3 | TRBV5-1 | - | TRBD1 | CASSLGQGGNTIYF | TGCGCCAGCAGCTTAGGACAGGGTGGAAACACCATATATTTT
TRBJ2-3 | TRBV19 | - | - | CASSIVGVTSTDTQYF | TGTGCCAGTAGTATAGTGGGCGTTACTAGCACAGATACGCAGTATTTT
TRBJ1-6 | TRBV2 | - | - | CASSDRNRDSPLHF | TGTGCCAGCAGCGACCGCAACAGGGATTCACCCCTCCACTTT